The next 32 T cell receptor beta chains were all read from a single sample in a study of T cell responses to AZD1222 COVID-19 vaccine. Assay: immunoSEQ multiplex PCR; the TCRdb copy retains only in-frame clones and omits some. The sample contains roughly 140,000 clones, roughly nine tenths of which appear only once. The sequenced sample was peripheral blood, obtained 28 days after the second AZD1222 dose. The receptor set was obtained from an adult who received the AZD1222 COVID-19 vaccine.

In regard to this clone: One end of the junction is discordant with germline, which a read error may explain. The chain combines TRBV18 with TRBJ1-2, with 8 bases that match TRBD1. Looked up from germline, CDR1 is KGHSH and CDR2 is LQKENI. The CDR3 has 14 amino acids. Written as DNA, the CDR3 is TGTGCTAGCTCATCGGACAGGGTTGTTGGTGGCTACACCTTC. Its translation is CASSSDRVVGGYTF. Together with reference TRBV18 and TRBJ1-2, the CDR3 gives the full variable domain: NAGVMQNPRHLVRRRGQEARLRCSPMKGHSHVYWYRQLPEEGLKFMVYLQKENIIDESGMPKERFSAEFPKEGPSILRIQQVVRGDSAAYFCASSSDRVVGGYTFGSGTRLTVV.

J is TRBJ1-5 and V is TRBV7-2; D gene uncertain. The CDR3 runs to 12 residues. Germline V gene sequence: CDR1 SGHTA, CDR2 FQGNSA. V shed 5 bases and J shed 5 bases, with 7 bases lying between them. The CDR3 region is CASSVRDQPQHF. DNA of the CDR3: TGTGCCAGCAGCGTCCGGGATCAGCCCCAGCATTTT.

This clone appeared once. The V gene is TRBV28, the J gene TRBJ1-6; 7 nucleotides line up with TRBD1. The V gene's germline CDR1 is MDHEN and CDR2 SYDVKM. The ends lost 5 bases at V and 6 bases at J; junction bases unmatched: 4. The CDR3 is 14 amino acids. The CDR3 is CASSQDRINSPLHF. The DNA for the CDR3 is TGTGCCAGCAGTCAGGACAGGATTAATTCACCCCTCCACTTT.

This clone was seen once. The chain has TRBV6-1 and TRBJ1-2; D unresolved. The CDR3 has 15 residues. Germline V gives CDR1 MNHNS, CDR2 SASEGT. With 3 bases removed from V and 0 bases from J, the gap between germline ends came to 11 bases. The CDR3 nucleotides read TGTGCCAGCAGTGACAGTTCCGGAGCTAACTATGGCTACACCTTC. The encoded protein is CASSDSSGANYGYTF.

V and J are TRBV28 and TRBJ1-2; D perhaps matches TRBD1 (5 bases). Germline loops: CDR1 MDHEN, CDR2 SYDVKM. V was shortened by 6 bases and J by 8 bases, with 19 bases between the two germline ends. The CDR3 runs to 14 residues. The DNA of the CDR3 is TGTGCCAGCAGGCAAGGGGTCGTAGCCGGGGGCTACACCTTC. It yields the protein CASRQGVVAGGYTF.

This chain uses TRBV28 with TRBJ1-6; 8 bases match TRBD1. Germline V gene lookup returns CDR1 MDHEN and CDR2 SYDVKM. CDR3 length: 15 amino acids. The V gene end was trimmed by 2 bases and the J gene end by 8 bases; junction bases not matched to a gene: 5. Written as DNA, the CDR3 is TGTGCCAGCAGTTTAGAGCTGGACAGGGATTCACCCCTCCACTTT. It encodes CASSLELDRDSPLHF.

The gene calls are TRBV5-4 and TRBJ2-3; the match to TRBD1 covers 11 bases. J was trimmed by 4 bases and V by 4 bases; bases with no gene match: 8. CDR1 and CDR2 from the germline V gene are SGHNT and YYREEE (reference sequence). The CDR3 is made up of 16 amino acids. The CDR3 spells CASSRGPGQGADTQYF. The CDR3 region has the DNA TGTGCCAGCAGCCGGGGTCCGGGACAGGGGGCAGATACGCAGTATTTT.

The chain combines TRBV9 with TRBJ2-3; 8 bases are shared with TRBD2. CDR3 length: 16 residues. Germline CDR1 and CDR2: SGDLS and YYNGEE. V lost 0 bases, J lost 6 bases, and 9 bases stayed unmatched. The CDR3 protein is CASSVAPGGPSDTQYF. CDR3 bases: TGTGCCAGCAGCGTAGCTCCGGGAGGGCCTTCCGATACGCAGTATTTT.

This clone was observed once. This chain joins TRBV6-2 or TRBV6-3 and TRBJ1-6; D unresolved. V lost 2 bases and J 12 bases, leaving 11 bases between the germline ends. Germline-derived CDR1 and CDR2 are MNHEY and SVGEGT. CDR3 size: 13 residues. DNA for the CDR3: TGTGCCAGCAGTTACACACTTGCGGGACCCCTCCACTTT. This translates into CASSYTLAGPLHF.

The chain couples TRBV29-1 to TRBJ2-1, with 11 bases that match TRBD2. The trim removed 6 bases at V and 8 bases at J, leaving 15 bases unmatched. The CDR3 has 16 amino acids. Germline lookup yields CDR1 SQVTM and CDR2 ANQGSEA. Written as DNA, the CDR3 is TGCAGCGTCCGAACCCACTCACTAGCGGGAGTCGATGAGCAGTTCTTC. Amino acid sequence: CSVRTHSLAGVDEQFF.

About this clone: Other DNA sequences of this sample code for an identical CDR3. The V gene is TRBV20-1, the J gene TRBJ2-3; no clear D gene. The germline V gene has CDR1 DFQATT and CDR2 SNEGSKA (reference sequence). V was clipped by 1 base and J by 4 bases, with 3 bases between them. The CDR3 consists of 11 residues. The CDR3 spells CSARVADTQYF. The CDR3 nucleotides read TGCAGTGCTAGAGTTGCAGATACGCAGTATTTT.

The CDR3 region is CASSSRSTARNIQYF. The CDR3 DNA follows: TGTGCCAGCAGCTCTAGGTCAACGGCACGGAACATTCAGTACTTC. The V gene is TRBV7-2, the J gene TRBJ2-4, with D uncertain. This CDR3 region has 15 residues. Trimming pared 4 bases from V and 7 bases from J, leaving 17 bases between. Germline assignment: CDR1 SGHTA and CDR2 FQGNSA.

V is TRBV10-3 and J is TRBJ2-1; D call uncertain. Between the trimmed V and J ends, which lost 2 bases and 6 bases, there was a span of 2 bases. Germline loops: CDR1 ENHRY, CDR2 SYGVKD. The CDR3 has 11 residues. CDR3 sequence: CAISEGNEQFF. The CDR3 DNA reads as TGTGCCATCAGTGAGGGCAATGAGCAGTTCTTC.

The rearrangement links TRBV6-2 or TRBV6-3 to TRBJ1-1; no definite D call. The CDR3 loop spans 13 amino acids. Germline V gene data show CDR1 as MNHEY and CDR2 as SVGEGT. V was trimmed by 4 bases and J by 5 bases, leaving 11 bases between them. The CDR3 DNA follows: TGTGCCAGCAGTTCCTTTGGAAGGACTGAAGCTTTCTTT. Its translation is CASSSFGRTEAFF.

The chain couples TRBV6-5 to TRBJ2-1; D is unclear. The CDR3 runs to 14 residues. V lost 11 bases, J lost 0 bases, and 14 bases lay in between. Germline lookup yields CDR1 MNHEY and CDR2 SVGAGI. This CDR3 reads CAAQPSDSYNEQFF. The CDR3 nucleotides read TGTGCCGCCCAACCCTCGGACTCCTACAATGAGCAGTTCTTC.

The J gene is TRBJ1-4, the V gene TRBV3-1 (or the pseudogene TRBV3-2), with a weak D call TRBD1 (6 bases). V shed 4 bases and J shed 8 bases, with 17 bases lying between them. The germline V gene encodes CDR1 LGHDT and CDR2 YNNKEL (reference sequence). The CDR3 length is 15 residues. This CDR3 reads CASSPPLGGIEKLFF. DNA of the CDR3: TGTGCCAGCAGCCCCCCTCTGGGGGGCATAGAAAAACTGTTTTTT.

The genes are TRBV2 and TRBJ1-2, with no clear D. Deletions cut 7 bases from V and 2 bases from J, with 8 bases between. The CDR3 runs 12 residues. Germline CDR1 reads SNHLY; CDR2 reads FYNNEI. The CDR3 nucleotides read TGTGCCAGCAACATGCGAAACTATGGCTACACCTTC. It encodes CASNMRNYGYTF.

The CDR3 coding sequence is TGTGCCAGCAGCTTGGGGACAGCCCTTTATCAGCCCCAGCATTTT. Amino acids: CASSLGTALYQPQHF. This chain connects TRBV9 to TRBJ1-5; 7 nucleotides agree with TRBD1. V lost 4 bases to trimming and J lost 5 bases; unmatched junction nucleotides: 9. Germline assignment: CDR1 SGDLS and CDR2 YYNGEE. This CDR3 spans 15 amino acids.

The J gene is TRBJ1-1, the V gene TRBV19; possible D gene TRBD1, 5 bases. The CDR3 contains 14 residues. The germline V gene encodes CDR1 LNHDA and CDR2 SQIVND (reference sequence). V shed 1 base and J shed 0 bases, with 6 bases lying between them. CDR3 nucleotide sequence: TGTGCCAGTAGTATAGGGGACGTGAACACTGAAGCTTTCTTT. Protein: CASSIGDVNTEAFF. The full variable domain, rest sourced from reference TRBV19 and TRBJ1-1, is DGGITQSPKYLFRKEGQNVTLSCEQNLNHDAMYWYRQDPGQGLRLIYYSQIVNDFQKGDIAEGYSVSREKKESFPLTVTSAQKNPTAFYLCASSIGDVNTEAFFGQGTRLTVV.

CDR3 DNA sequence: TGTGCCAGCAGCGTGCAGGGGGCTGGATTAACCGGGGAGCTGTTTTTT. It translates to CASSVQGAGLTGELFF. The chain has TRBV9 and TRBJ2-2; 8 nucleotides agree with TRBD1. Trimming took 2 bases from V and 5 from J; bases not matched to a gene: 8. The CDR3 contains 16 residues. Germline lookup yields CDR1 SGDLS and CDR2 YYNGEE.

The chain uses TRBV10-3 and TRBJ2-7; TRBD1 matches 8 bases. Per germline, CDR1 ENHRY and CDR2 SYGVKD. Trimming removed 6 bases from V and 5 bases from J; junction bases left unmatched: 12. The CDR3 spans 15 residues. CDR3 in amino acids: CAISERTGTLHEQYF. For the CDR3, the DNA is TGTGCCATCAGCGAAAGGACAGGGACACTCCACGAGCAGTACTTC.

The gene calls are TRBV11-2 and TRBJ2-7; D is ambiguous. The CDR3 has 13 amino acids. Trimming cost V 2 bases and J 0 bases, with 5 bases left between them. Per germline, CDR1 SGHAT and CDR2 FQNNGV. CDR3 sequence reads: CASSLPHSYEQYF. For the CDR3, the DNA is TGTGCCAGCAGCTTACCACACTCCTACGAGCAGTACTTC.

This chain joins TRBV7-9 and TRBJ2-2; a weak D match, TRBD1 (6 bases). Trimming pared 5 bases from V and 0 bases from J, leaving 22 bases between. This CDR3 spans 19 amino acids. From germline, CDR1 is SEHNR and CDR2 FQNEAQ (reference sequence). CDR3 in amino acids: CASSRPGDHKGTNTGELFF. CDR3 nucleotides: TGTGCCAGCAGCCGACCAGGGGACCACAAAGGTACGAACACCGGGGAGCTGTTTTTT.

A word on this clone: This CDR3 is also generated by other DNA sequences in the sample. The rearrangement uses TRBV6-5 and TRBJ1-5; a possible D gene is TRBD1 (5 bases). The CDR3 is 13 amino acids. V was clipped by 5 bases and J by 2 bases, with 7 bases between them. CDR1 and CDR2 (germline): MNHEY, SVGAGI. For the CDR3, the DNA is TGTGCCAGCAGTACAGGAGGCAATCAGCCCCAGCATTTT. It translates to CASSTGGNQPQHF.

The rearrangement links TRBV6-4 to TRBJ2-7; D remains ambiguous. V gave up 4 bases and J gave up 7 bases, with 14 bases separating them. The germline CDR1 and CDR2 sequences are MRHNA and SNTAGT. This CDR3 comprises 13 residues. CDR3 sequence (DNA): TGTGCCAGCAGTGCCTTTTCGGCGTCGGAGCAGTACTTC. Translated, it gives CASSAFSASEQYF.

The rearrangement links TRBV19 to TRBJ2-5; 11 bases agree with TRBD2. The CDR3 has 17 residues. Germline CDR1 LNHDA, CDR2 SQIVND (reference sequence). The V segment lost 5 bases and the J segment 4 bases; nucleotides outside the gene matches: 12. DNA for the CDR3: TGTGCCAGTAGTCCCCTCGCCCTCACTAGCGGGGGAGAGACCCAGTACTTC. Translating gives CASSPLALTSGGETQYF.

This chain links TRBV19 with TRBJ2-5; D could derive from TRBD1 or TRBD2 (5 bases each). CDR3 length equals 15 residues. The ends were cut back, 6 bases at V and 2 bases at J, with 16 bases in the middle. Germline CDR1 LNHDA, CDR2 SQIVND (reference sequence). As DNA, the CDR3 is TGTGCCAGTAGCATCATCTTTGGGGGACAAGAGACCCAGTACTTC. It specifies CASSIIFGGQETQYF.

This clone was picked up one time. This chain connects TRBV15 to TRBJ1-4; D unresolved. Germline V lookup: CDR1 LNHNV, CDR2 YYDKDF (reference sequence). V was trimmed by 0 bases and J by 2 bases, leaving 10 bases between them. The CDR3 is made up of 16 amino acids. This CDR3 reads CATSRDMAGTNEKLFF. As DNA, the CDR3 is TGTGCCACCAGCAGAGATATGGCAGGCACTAATGAAAAACTGTTTTTT.

This clone was seen more than once but under ten times. The J gene is TRBJ1-2, the V gene TRBV7-8, with D possibly TRBD1 on 5 matching bases. Trimming left V 5 bases short and J 4 bases short, with 20 bases between. The germline gives CDR1 SGHVS, CDR2 FQNEAQ. The CDR3 covers 16 residues. As DNA, the CDR3 is TGTGCCAGCAGCCGGATCCCGCAGGGTGTCCGCTATGGCTACACCTTC. This encodes CASSRIPQGVRYGYTF.

This chain connects TRBV5-4 to TRBJ2-7; 10 nucleotides line up with TRBD1. Germline V lookup: CDR1 SGHNT, CDR2 YYREEE (reference sequence). The CDR3 runs to 15 residues. Trimming removed 3 bases from V and 6 bases from J; junction bases left unmatched: 9. The CDR3 DNA is TGTGCCAGCAGCTCGGGACAGGGGTATTTTGGCGAGCAGTACTTC. This codes for CASSSGQGYFGEQYF. Full variable domain (rest looked up from reference TRBV5-4 and TRBJ2-7): ETGVTQSPTHLIKTRGQQVTLRCSSQSGHNTVSWYQQALGQGPQFIFQYYREEENGRGNFPPRFSGLQFPNYSSELNVNALELDDSALYLCASSSGQGYFGEQYFGPGTRLTVT.

The chain couples TRBV7-2 to TRBJ1-6; D call uncertain. CDR1 and CDR2 (germline): SGHTA, FQGNSA. This CDR3 region has 15 residues. The V end lost 5 bases, the J end lost 0 bases, and 8 bases lay between the germline ends. CDR3 region: CASSPSASYNSPLHF. Here the CDR3 DNA reads TGTGCCAGCAGCCCGTCAGCCTCCTATAATTCACCCCTCCACTTT.

This clone was seen once. This chain connects TRBV10-1 to TRBJ2-3, with 8 bases identical to TRBD1. The CDR3 sequence is 18 residues long. Germline V CDR1 and CDR2: WNHNN, SYGVQD (reference sequence). The trim removed 0 bases at V and 4 bases at J, leaving 12 bases unmatched. CDR3 sequence: CASSESSPGQGPADTQYF. CDR3 in DNA: TGCGCCAGCAGTGAGTCAAGTCCAGGACAGGGCCCGGCAGATACGCAGTATTTT.